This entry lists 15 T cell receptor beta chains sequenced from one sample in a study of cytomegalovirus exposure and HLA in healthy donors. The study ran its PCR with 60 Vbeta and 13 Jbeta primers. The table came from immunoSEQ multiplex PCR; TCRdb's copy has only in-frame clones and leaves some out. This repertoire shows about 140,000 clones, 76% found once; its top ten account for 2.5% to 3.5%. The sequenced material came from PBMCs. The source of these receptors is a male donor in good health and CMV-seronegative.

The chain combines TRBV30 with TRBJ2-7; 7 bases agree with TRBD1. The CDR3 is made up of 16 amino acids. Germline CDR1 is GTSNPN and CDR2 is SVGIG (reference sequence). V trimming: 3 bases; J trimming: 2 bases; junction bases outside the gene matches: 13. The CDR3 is CAWSAASGTATYEQYF. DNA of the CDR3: TGTGCCTGGAGCGCGGCGTCCGGGACAGCTACCTACGAGCAGTACTTC.

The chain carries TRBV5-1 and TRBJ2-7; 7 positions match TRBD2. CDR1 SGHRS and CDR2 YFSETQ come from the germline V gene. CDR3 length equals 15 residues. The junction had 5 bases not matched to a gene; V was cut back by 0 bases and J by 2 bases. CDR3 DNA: TGCGCCAGCAGCTTGGGGAGCGGGATAACCTACGAGCAGTACTTC. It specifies CASSLGSGITYEQYF.

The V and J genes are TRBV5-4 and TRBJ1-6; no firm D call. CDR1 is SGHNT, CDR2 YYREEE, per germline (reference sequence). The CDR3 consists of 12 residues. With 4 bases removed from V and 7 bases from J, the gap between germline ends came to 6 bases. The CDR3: CASSIANSPLHF. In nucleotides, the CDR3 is TGTGCCAGCAGCATAGCCAATTCACCCCTCCACTTT. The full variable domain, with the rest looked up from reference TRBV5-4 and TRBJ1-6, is ETGVTQSPTHLIKTRGQQVTLRCSSQSGHNTVSWYQQALGQGPQFIFQYYREEENGRGNFPPRFSGLQFPNYSSELNVNALELDDSALYLCASSIANSPLHFGNGTRLTVT.

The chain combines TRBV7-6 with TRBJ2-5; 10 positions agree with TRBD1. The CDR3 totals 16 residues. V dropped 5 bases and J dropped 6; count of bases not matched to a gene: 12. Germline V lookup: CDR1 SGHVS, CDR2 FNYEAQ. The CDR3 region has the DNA TGTGCCAGCAGCCCAAACCGACAGGGGGCGGATCAGACCCAGTACTTC. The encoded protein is CASSPNRQGADQTQYF.

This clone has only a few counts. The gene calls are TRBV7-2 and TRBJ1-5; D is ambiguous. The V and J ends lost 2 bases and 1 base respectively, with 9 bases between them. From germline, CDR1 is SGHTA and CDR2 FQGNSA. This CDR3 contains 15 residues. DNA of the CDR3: TGTGCCAGCAGCTTAAGCCCGATCAGCAATCAGCCCCAGCATTTT. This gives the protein CASSLSPISNQPQHF.

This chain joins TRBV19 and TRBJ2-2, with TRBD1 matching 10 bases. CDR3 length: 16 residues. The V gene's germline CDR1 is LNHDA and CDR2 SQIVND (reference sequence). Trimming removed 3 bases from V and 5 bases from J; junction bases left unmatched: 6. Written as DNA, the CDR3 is TGTGCCAGTAGTATCCCGGGACAGGGGCGGACCGGGGAGCTGTTTTTT. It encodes CASSIPGQGRTGELFF.

This CDR3 is CASGLPRQGDTDTQYF. In DNA form, the CDR3 reads TGTGCTAGTGGTTTGCCCAGACAGGGGGACACAGATACGCAGTATTTT. V is TRBV12-5 and J is TRBJ2-3; TRBD1 matches at 9 bases. The CDR3 sequence is 16 residues long. Trimming removed 2 bases from V and 2 bases from J; junction bases left unmatched: 5. Germline V gives CDR1 LGHNT, CDR2 FRNRAP.

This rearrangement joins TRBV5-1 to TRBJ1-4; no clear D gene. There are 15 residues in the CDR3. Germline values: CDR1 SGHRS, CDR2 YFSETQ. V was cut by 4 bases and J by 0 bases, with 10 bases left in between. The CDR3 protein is CASSPSGATNEKLFF. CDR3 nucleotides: TGCGCCAGCAGCCCGTCGGGAGCAACTAATGAAAAACTGTTTTTT. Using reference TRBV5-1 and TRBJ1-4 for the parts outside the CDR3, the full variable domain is KAGVTQTPRYLIKTRGQQVTLSCSPISGHRSVSWYQQTPGQGLQFLFEYFSETQRNKGNFPGRFSGRQFSNSRSEMNVSTLELGDSALYLCASSPSGATNEKLFFGSGTQLSVL.

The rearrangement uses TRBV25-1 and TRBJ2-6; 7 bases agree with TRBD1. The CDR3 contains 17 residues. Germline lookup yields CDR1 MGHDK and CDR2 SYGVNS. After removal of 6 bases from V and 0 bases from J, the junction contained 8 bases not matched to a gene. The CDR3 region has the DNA TGTGCCAGCAGCTATCCGGGACAGTTCTCTGGGGCCAACGTCCTGACTTTC. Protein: CASSYPGQFSGANVLTF.

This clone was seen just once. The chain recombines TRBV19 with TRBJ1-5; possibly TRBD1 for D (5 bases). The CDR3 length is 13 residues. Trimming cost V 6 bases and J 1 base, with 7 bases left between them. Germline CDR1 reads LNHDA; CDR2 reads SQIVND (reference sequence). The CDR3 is CASSDSSNQPQHF. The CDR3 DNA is TGTGCCAGTAGCGACAGCAGCAATCAGCCCCAGCATTTT.

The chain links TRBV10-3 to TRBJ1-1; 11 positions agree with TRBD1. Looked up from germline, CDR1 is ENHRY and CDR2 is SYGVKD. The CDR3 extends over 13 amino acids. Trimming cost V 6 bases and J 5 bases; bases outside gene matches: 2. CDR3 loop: CAIRGQGVTEAFF. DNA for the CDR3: TGTGCCATCAGGGGACAGGGGGTGACTGAAGCTTTCTTT.

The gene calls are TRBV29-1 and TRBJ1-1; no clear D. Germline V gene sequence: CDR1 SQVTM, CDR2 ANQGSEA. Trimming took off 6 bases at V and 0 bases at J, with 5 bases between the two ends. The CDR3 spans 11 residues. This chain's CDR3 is CSVGMNTEAFF. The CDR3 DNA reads TGCAGCGTGGGCATGAACACTGAAGCTTTCTTT.

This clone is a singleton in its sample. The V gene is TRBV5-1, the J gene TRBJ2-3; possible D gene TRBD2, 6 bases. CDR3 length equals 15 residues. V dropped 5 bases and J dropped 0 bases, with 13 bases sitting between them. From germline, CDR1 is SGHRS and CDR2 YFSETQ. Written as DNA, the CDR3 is TGCGCCAGCAGAAGCGGCGGGACGAGCACAGATACGCAGTATTTT. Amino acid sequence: CASRSGGTSTDTQYF.

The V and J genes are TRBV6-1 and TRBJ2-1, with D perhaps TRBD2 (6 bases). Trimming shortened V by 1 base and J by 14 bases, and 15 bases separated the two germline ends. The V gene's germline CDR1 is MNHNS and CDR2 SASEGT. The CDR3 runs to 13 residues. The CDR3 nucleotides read TGTGCCAGCAGTGAAGGGTCGGGGAGGACCAAGTTCTTC. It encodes CASSEGSGRTKFF.

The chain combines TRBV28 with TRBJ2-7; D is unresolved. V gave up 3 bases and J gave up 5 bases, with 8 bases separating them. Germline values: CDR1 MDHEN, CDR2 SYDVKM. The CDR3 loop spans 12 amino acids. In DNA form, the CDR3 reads TGTGCCAGCAGTTTCCCTCAGGACGAGCAGTACTTC. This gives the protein CASSFPQDEQYF.